The T cell receptor beta chain described here comes from a study of blood T cell repertoires in COVID-19. Categorization into cohorts depended on clinical history that participants reported. The data were produced by immunoSEQ multiplex PCR, yet TCRdb's version contains in-frame clones alone and is incomplete. In the table there are 250,000 or so clones, around 84% of which are singletons. This receptor was taken from a woman between 50 and 59 years old who had recovered from COVID-19. The specimen was PBMCs or T cells enriched from blood (not recorded which).

The CDR3 sequence: CASSLGQSYEQYF. For the CDR3, the DNA is TGTGCCAGCAGCTTAGGACAGTCCTACGAGCAGTACTTC. This chain uses TRBV11-3 with TRBJ2-7; possible D gene TRBD1, 5 bases. The V gene's germline CDR1 is SGHNT and CDR2 YENEEA. V gave up 1 base and J gave up 1 base, with 5 bases separating them. The CDR3 totals 13 residues.